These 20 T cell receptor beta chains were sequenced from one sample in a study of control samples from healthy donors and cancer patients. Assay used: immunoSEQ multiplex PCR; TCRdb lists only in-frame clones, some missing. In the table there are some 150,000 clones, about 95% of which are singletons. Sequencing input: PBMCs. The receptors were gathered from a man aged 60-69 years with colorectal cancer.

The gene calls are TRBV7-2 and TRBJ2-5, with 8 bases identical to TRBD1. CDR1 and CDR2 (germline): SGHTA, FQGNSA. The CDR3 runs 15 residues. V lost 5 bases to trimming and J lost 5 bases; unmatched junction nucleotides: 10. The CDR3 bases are TGTGCCAGCAGCCCGGGACAGGCTAATAGGGAGACCCAGTACTTC. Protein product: CASSPGQANRETQYF.

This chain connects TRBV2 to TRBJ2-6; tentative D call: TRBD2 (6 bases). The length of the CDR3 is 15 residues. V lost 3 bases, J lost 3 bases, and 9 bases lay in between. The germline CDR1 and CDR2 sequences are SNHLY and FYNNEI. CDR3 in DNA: TGTGCCAGCAGTGAGGGGGGATATGGGGCCAACGTCCTGACTTTC. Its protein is CASSEGGYGANVLTF.

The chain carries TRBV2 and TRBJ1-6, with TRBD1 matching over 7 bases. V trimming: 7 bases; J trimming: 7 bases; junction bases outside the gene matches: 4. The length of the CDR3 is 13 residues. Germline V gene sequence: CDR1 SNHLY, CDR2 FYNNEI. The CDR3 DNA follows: TGTGCCAGCATGACAGGGACCAATTCACCCCTCCACTTT. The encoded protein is CASMTGTNSPLHF.

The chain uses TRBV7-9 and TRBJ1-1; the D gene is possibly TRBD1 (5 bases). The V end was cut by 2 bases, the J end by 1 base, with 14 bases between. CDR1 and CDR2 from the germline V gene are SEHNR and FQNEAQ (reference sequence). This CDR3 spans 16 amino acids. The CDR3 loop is CASSLNMKGPNTEAFF. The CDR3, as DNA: TGTGCCAGCAGCTTAAACATGAAGGGGCCGAACACTGAAGCTTTCTTT.

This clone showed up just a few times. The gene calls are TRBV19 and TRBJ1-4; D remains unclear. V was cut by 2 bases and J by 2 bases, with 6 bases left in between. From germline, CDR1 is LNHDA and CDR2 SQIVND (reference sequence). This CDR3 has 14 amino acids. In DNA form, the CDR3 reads TGTGCCAGTAGTATAAGGAATACTAATGAAAAACTGTTTTTT. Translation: CASSIRNTNEKLFF.

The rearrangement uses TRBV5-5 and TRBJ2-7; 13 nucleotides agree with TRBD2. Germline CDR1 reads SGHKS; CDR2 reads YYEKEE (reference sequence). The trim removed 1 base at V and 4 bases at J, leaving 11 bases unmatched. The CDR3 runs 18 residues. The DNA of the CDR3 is TGTGCCAGCAGCTTGCTCGGGACTAGCGGGGATATTTCTTACGAGCAGTACTTC. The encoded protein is CASSLLGTSGDISYEQYF.

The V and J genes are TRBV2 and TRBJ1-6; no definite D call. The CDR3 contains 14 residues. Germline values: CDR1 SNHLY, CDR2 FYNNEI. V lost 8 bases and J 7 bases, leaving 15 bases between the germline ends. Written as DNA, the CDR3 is TGTGCCAGCGGTGGCTACACCCAGAATTCACCCCTCCACTTT. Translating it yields CASGGYTQNSPLHF.

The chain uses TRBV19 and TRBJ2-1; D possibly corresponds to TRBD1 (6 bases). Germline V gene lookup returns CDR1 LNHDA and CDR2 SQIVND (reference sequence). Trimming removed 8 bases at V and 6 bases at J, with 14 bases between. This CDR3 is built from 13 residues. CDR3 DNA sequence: TGTGCCAGTGGACAGCGCCGGATCAATGAGCAGTTCTTC. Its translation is CASGQRRINEQFF.

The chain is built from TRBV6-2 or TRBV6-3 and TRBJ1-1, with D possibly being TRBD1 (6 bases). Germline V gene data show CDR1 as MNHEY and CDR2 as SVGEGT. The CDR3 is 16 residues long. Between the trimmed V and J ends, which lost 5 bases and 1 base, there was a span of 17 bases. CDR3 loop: CASSSPPGGANTEAFF. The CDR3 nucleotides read TGTGCCAGCAGTAGCCCCCCTGGGGGGGCGAACACTGAAGCTTTCTTT.

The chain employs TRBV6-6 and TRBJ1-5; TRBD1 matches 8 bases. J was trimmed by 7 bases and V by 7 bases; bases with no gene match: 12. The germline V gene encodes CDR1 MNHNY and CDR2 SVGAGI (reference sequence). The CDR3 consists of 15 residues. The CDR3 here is CASTPAGGAGQPQHF. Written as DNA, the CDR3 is TGTGCCAGCACCCCCGCAGGGGGCGCGGGGCAGCCCCAGCATTTT.

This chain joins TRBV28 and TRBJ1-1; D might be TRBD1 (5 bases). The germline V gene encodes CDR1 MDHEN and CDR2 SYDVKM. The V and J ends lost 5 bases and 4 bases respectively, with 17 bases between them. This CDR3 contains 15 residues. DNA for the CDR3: TGTGCCAGCAGTCCCGAGGGCGAGGGGAGCACTGAAGCTTTCTTT. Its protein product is CASSPEGEGSTEAFF.

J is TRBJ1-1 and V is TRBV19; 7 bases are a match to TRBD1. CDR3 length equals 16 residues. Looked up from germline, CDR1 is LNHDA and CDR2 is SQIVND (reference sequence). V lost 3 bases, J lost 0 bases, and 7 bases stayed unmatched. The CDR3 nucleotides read TGTGCCAGTAGTATGGGGGCAGGGGGTTTGAACACTGAAGCTTTCTTT. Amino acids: CASSMGAGGLNTEAFF.

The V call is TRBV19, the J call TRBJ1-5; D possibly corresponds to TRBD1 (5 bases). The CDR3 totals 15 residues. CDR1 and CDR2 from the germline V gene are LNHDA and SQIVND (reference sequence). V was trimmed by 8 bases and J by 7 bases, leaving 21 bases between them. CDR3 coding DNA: TGTGCCAGTGTTGGTGGGGCCAGGGCAGGACAGCCCCAGCATTTT. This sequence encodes CASVGGARAGQPQHF. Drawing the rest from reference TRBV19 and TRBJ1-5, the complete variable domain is DGGITQSPKYLFRKEGQNVTLSCEQNLNHDAMYWYRQDPGQGLRLIYYSQIVNDFQKGDIAEGYSVSREKKESFPLTVTSAQKNPTAFYLCASVGGARAGQPQHFGDGTRLSIL.

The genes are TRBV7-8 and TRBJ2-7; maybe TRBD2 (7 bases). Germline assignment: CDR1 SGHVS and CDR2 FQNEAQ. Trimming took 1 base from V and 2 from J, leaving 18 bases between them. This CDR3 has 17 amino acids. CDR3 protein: CASSLELGGPLAYEQYF. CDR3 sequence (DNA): TGTGCCAGCAGCTTAGAGTTGGGGGGGCCTCTCGCCTACGAGCAGTACTTC.

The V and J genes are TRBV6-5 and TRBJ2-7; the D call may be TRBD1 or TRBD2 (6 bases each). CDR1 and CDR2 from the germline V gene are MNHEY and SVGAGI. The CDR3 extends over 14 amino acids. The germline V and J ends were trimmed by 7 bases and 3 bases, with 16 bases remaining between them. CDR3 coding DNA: TGTGCCAGCATGAGGGGGGACACCCTCTACGAGCAGTACTTC. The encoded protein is CASMRGDTLYEQYF.

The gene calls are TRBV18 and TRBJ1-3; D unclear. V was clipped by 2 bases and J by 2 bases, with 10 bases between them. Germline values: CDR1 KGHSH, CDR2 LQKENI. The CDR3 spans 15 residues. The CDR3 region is CASSPGEGAGNTIYF. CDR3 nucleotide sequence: TGTGCCAGCTCACCAGGAGAAGGAGCTGGAAACACCATATATTTT.

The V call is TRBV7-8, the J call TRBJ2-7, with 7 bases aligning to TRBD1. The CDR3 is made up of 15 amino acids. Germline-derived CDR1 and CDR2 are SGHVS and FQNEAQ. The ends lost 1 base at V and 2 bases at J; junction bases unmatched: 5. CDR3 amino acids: CASSLVGQATYEQYF. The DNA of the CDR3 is TGTGCCAGCAGCTTAGTAGGACAGGCTACCTACGAGCAGTACTTC.

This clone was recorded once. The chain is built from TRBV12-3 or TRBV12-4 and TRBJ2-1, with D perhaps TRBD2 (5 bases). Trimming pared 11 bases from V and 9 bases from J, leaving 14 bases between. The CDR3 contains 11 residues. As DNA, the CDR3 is TGTGCCTCTAGTTCCGGGGTTGAGCAGTTCTTC. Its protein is CASSSGVEQFF.

The CDR3 region is CASSIGRQGGSNTEAFF. DNA of the CDR3: TGTGCCAGTAGTATAGGTCGACAGGGGGGATCGAACACTGAAGCTTTCTTT. This chain joins TRBV19 and TRBJ1-1, with 9 bases identical to TRBD1. The CDR3 runs 17 residues. CDR1 and CDR2 from the germline V gene are LNHDA and SQIVND (reference sequence). V gave up 1 base and J gave up 1 base; unmatched junction bases: 7.

CDR3 DNA sequence: TGTGCCTGGACTCTAACAGGCGGCGGGGAGCTGTTTTTT. Translated: CAWTLTGGGELFF. The chain joins TRBV30 to TRBJ2-2, with a possible D match to TRBD1 (5 bases). CDR1 is GTSNPN, CDR2 SVGIG, per germline (reference sequence). The V and J ends lost 4 bases and 7 bases respectively, with 13 bases between them. The CDR3 covers 13 residues.